The 27 T cell receptor beta chains listed next were all sequenced from one sample in a study of blood T cell repertoires in COVID-19. Sequencing used immunoSEQ multiplex PCR; TCRdb keeps in-frame clones, though not all of them. Of some 350,000 clones in the sample, around 87% are singletons; the top ten hold 5.3%. The specimen was PBMCs or T cells enriched from blood (not recorded which). The receptor set was obtained from a woman aged 25-40 years who had recovered from COVID-19.

A single count supports this clone. The chain combines TRBV6-1 with TRBJ1-2, with TRBD1 as a possible D gene (5 bases). V was shortened by 1 base and J by 4 bases, with 16 bases between the two germline ends. Germline lookup yields CDR1 MNHNS and CDR2 SASEGT. This CDR3 has 16 amino acids. In nucleotides, the CDR3 is TGTGCCAGCAGTGAAGACTTCCTGCGGGGGATCTATGGCTACACCTTC. As protein: CASSEDFLRGIYGYTF.

The chain carries TRBV28 and TRBJ2-3; D possibly corresponds to TRBD2 (7 bases). There are 15 residues in the CDR3. Germline lookup yields CDR1 MDHEN and CDR2 SYDVKM. V shed 8 bases and J shed 7 bases, with 22 bases lying between them. Written as DNA, the CDR3 is TGTGCCAGCTCGATGGGGGGGCGTTATGATTATACGCAGTATTTT. Protein sequence: CASSMGGRYDYTQYF. The full variable domain, rest sourced from reference TRBV28 and TRBJ2-3, is DVKVTQSSRYLVKRTGEKVFLECVQDMDHENMFWYRQDPGLGLRLIYFSYDVKMKEKGDIPEGYSVSREKKERFSLILESASTNQTSMYLCASSMGGRYDYTQYFGPGTRLTVL.

Only one count was recorded for this clone. The rearrangement uses TRBV19 and TRBJ1-2, with D possibly matching TRBD1 (5 bases). The V end was cut by 8 bases, the J end by 4 bases, with 20 bases between. CDR1 and CDR2 (germline): LNHDA, SQIVND (reference sequence). This CDR3 contains 15 residues. The CDR3 protein is CASSPQGLAGYGYTF. For the CDR3, the DNA is TGTGCCAGTTCCCCCCAGGGCCTAGCGGGCTATGGCTACACCTTC. Together with reference TRBV19 and TRBJ1-2, the CDR3 gives the full variable domain: DGGITQSPKYLFRKEGQNVTLSCEQNLNHDAMYWYRQDPGQGLRLIYYSQIVNDFQKGDIAEGYSVSREKKESFPLTVTSAQKNPTAFYLCASSPQGLAGYGYTFGSGTRLTVV.

The V gene is TRBV19, the J gene TRBJ1-4; tentatively, D is TRBD1 (6 bases). Trimming shortened V by 5 bases and J by 12 bases, and 19 bases separated the two germline ends. The CDR3 spans 14 residues. The germline CDR1 and CDR2 sequences are LNHDA and SQIVND (reference sequence). CDR3 protein: CASSPGGRGNELFF. The CDR3 DNA reads as TGTGCCAGTAGTCCCGGAGGAAGGGGGAATGAACTGTTTTTT. The whole variable domain, filled in from reference TRBV19 and TRBJ1-4, reads DGGITQSPKYLFRKEGQNVTLSCEQNLNHDAMYWYRQDPGQGLRLIYYSQIVNDFQKGDIAEGYSVSREKKESFPLTVTSAQKNPTAFYLCASSPGGRGNELFFGSGTQLSVL.

This chain joins TRBV5-5 and TRBJ2-2, with TRBD2 identical over 11 bases. J lost 2 bases, V lost 3 bases, and 6 bases had no gene match. CDR3 length equals 17 residues. Germline V CDR1 and CDR2: SGHKS, YYEKEE (reference sequence). CDR3 sequence: CASSSSTSGGNTGELFF. The CDR3 nucleotides read TGTGCCAGCAGCTCCAGTACTAGCGGGGGCAACACCGGGGAGCTGTTTTTT.

This chain joins TRBV5-1 and TRBJ2-7, with 9 bases fitting TRBD1. V gave up 5 bases and J gave up 3 bases; unmatched junction bases: 6. Germline V gene data show CDR1 as SGHRS and CDR2 as YFSETQ. This CDR3 has 14 amino acids. CDR3 protein: CASRGDRALYEQYF. The CDR3 DNA reads TGCGCCAGCAGGGGGGACAGGGCGCTCTACGAGCAGTACTTC.

This clone was detected once. The chain combines TRBV7-2 with TRBJ2-7; 8 bases match TRBD2. CDR3 length: 15 amino acids. Germline V CDR1 and CDR2: SGHTA, FQGNSA. J was trimmed by 2 bases and V by 5 bases; bases with no gene match: 8. Here the CDR3 reads CASSPGGAGTYEQYF. The CDR3 bases are TGTGCCAGCAGCCCCGGGGGGGCAGGCACCTACGAGCAGTACTTC.

This chain connects TRBV6-5 to TRBJ1-2; possibly TRBD1 for D (5 bases). Trimming stripped 2 bases from V and 6 bases from J, with 7 bases between. Germline V gene lookup returns CDR1 MNHEY and CDR2 SVGAGI. The CDR3 totals 12 residues. The CDR3 DNA is TGTGCCAGCAGTTACATAGGGGATGGCTACACCTTC. Its protein product is CASSYIGDGYTF.

This clone appeared a few times. The gene calls are TRBV11-2 and TRBJ1-2; TRBD1 matches 7 bases. CDR3 size: 13 residues. Germline CDR1 and CDR2: SGHAT and FQNNGV. V gave up 5 bases and J gave up 7 bases; unmatched junction bases: 7. The CDR3 DNA reads TGTGCCAGCAGCCTCGACAGGGCGGGTGGCTACACCTTC. Its translation is CASSLDRAGGYTF.

The rearrangement links TRBV5-8 to TRBJ2-7, with a tentative D call TRBD1 (7 bases). The V and J ends lost 5 bases and 5 bases respectively, with 14 bases between them. Germline assignment: CDR1 SGHTS and CDR2 YDEGEE. The CDR3 covers 13 residues. The DNA of the CDR3 is TGTGCCAGCAGTTTTTTCAGGGGGGACGAGCAGTACTTC. It specifies CASSFFRGDEQYF.

This clone showed up just a few times. The rearrangement joins TRBV13 to TRBJ2-5, with 9 bases matching TRBD2. The germline V gene has CDR1 PRHDT and CDR2 FYEKMQ (reference sequence). The CDR3 runs to 14 residues. V dropped 3 bases and J dropped 7; count of bases not matched to a gene: 6. CDR3 in DNA: TGTGCCAGCAGCTTTGGTAGCGGGGGTGGGACCCAGTACTTC. It specifies CASSFGSGGGTQYF.

The CDR3 sequence is CASSLAMNTEAFF. The DNA of the CDR3 is TGTGCCAGCAGCTTGGCCATGAACACTGAAGCTTTCTTT. The chain joins TRBV7-8 to TRBJ1-1, with D uncertain. In germline, CDR1 is SGHVS, CDR2 FQNEAQ. With 3 bases removed from V and 0 bases from J, the gap between germline ends came to 5 bases. The CDR3 runs to 13 residues.

The chain uses TRBV5-1 and TRBJ2-3; 11 nucleotides agree with TRBD2. Looked up from germline, CDR1 is SGHRS and CDR2 is YFSETQ. Losses at the gene ends were 4 bases for V and 0 bases for J; bases not matched to a gene: 7. This CDR3 has 17 amino acids. The CDR3 coding sequence is TGCGCCAGCAGCCCCGGGACTAGCGGTCATAGCACAGATACGCAGTATTTT. Translated: CASSPGTSGHSTDTQYF.

The chain recombines TRBV28 with TRBJ2-3, with 10 nucleotides matching TRBD1. This CDR3 is 17 amino acids long. J gave up 5 bases and V 2 bases, and 10 bases lay outside the gene matches. CDR1 and CDR2 (germline): MDHEN, SYDVKM. The CDR3 here is CASSLGTGALEGDTQYF. The CDR3, as DNA: TGTGCCAGCAGTTTAGGGACAGGGGCCCTCGAGGGAGATACGCAGTATTTT.

This clone showed up just once. V gene TRBV6-1 combines with J gene TRBJ1-6, with D possibly being TRBD1 (5 bases). There are 14 residues in the CDR3. Germline V lookup: CDR1 MNHNS, CDR2 SASEGT. V lost 2 bases to trimming and J lost 9 bases, with 11 bases between them. The CDR3 coding sequence is TGTGCCAGCAGTGAAAGGGGAATTTTTTCACCCCTCCACTTT. Translating gives CASSERGIFSPLHF.

The V and J genes are TRBV11-2 and TRBJ1-2; no reliable D call. CDR1 SGHAT and CDR2 FQNNGV come from the germline V gene. Trimming left V 4 bases short and J 6 bases short, with 18 bases between. The CDR3 loop spans 15 amino acids. The CDR3 sequence is CASSSAGLGGHGYTF. CDR3 coding DNA: TGTGCCAGCAGCTCCGCCGGTCTCGGCGGGCATGGCTACACCTTC. Full variable domain (rest looked up from reference TRBV11-2 and TRBJ1-2): EAGVAQSPRYKIIEKRQSVAFWCNPISGHATLYWYQQILGQGPKLLIQFQNNGVVDDSQLPKDRFSAERLKGVDSTLKIQPAKLEDSAVYLCASSSAGLGGHGYTFGSGTRLTVV.

The chain has TRBV6-4 and TRBJ2-7; TRBD2 aligns across 7 bases. After removal of 4 bases from V and 5 bases from J, the junction contained 8 bases not matched to a gene. The CDR3 sequence is 14 residues long. CDR1 is MRHNA and CDR2 is SNTAGT in the germline V gene. As DNA, the CDR3 is TGTGCCAGCAGTGCAACAGCGGGATGGCACGAGCAGTACTTC. This codes for CASSATAGWHEQYF.

This sequence joins TRBV19 and TRBJ1-5; D unresolved. Between the trimmed V and J ends, which lost 4 bases and 4 bases, there was a span of 14 bases. Germline CDR1 and CDR2: LNHDA and SQIVND (reference sequence). The CDR3 runs to 15 residues. This CDR3 reads CASSSNFPVNQPQHF. CDR3 nucleotide sequence: TGTGCCAGTAGTAGCAACTTCCCGGTTAATCAGCCCCAGCATTTT. The full variable domain, in which reference TRBV19 and TRBJ1-5 provide the parts outside the CDR3, is DGGITQSPKYLFRKEGQNVTLSCEQNLNHDAMYWYRQDPGQGLRLIYYSQIVNDFQKGDIAEGYSVSREKKESFPLTVTSAQKNPTAFYLCASSSNFPVNQPQHFGDGTRLSIL.

The chain is built from TRBV2 and TRBJ2-3; D is ambiguous. The CDR3 is made up of 11 amino acids. Germline CDR1 reads SNHLY; CDR2 reads FYNNEI. The V and J ends lost 6 bases and 2 bases respectively, with 3 bases between them. Here the CDR3 DNA reads TGTGCCAGCAGCAACACAGATACGCAGTATTTT. Amino acids: CASSNTDTQYF.

The chain combines TRBV24-1 with TRBJ1-3; TRBD1 aligns across 7 bases. CDR1 is KGHDR and CDR2 is SFDVKD in the germline V gene. The CDR3 sequence is 17 residues long. V gave up 4 bases and J gave up 2 bases; unmatched junction bases: 10. As DNA, the CDR3 is TGTGCCACCAGTGACCCTAGGAGGGGGCAGACTGGAAACACCATATATTTT. It codes for CATSDPRRGQTGNTIYF.

With regard to this clone: At one end the junction does not follow the germline gene, possibly because of a read error. This chain uses TRBV19 with TRBJ1-5, with a weak D call TRBD1 (6 bases). Looked up from germline, CDR1 is LNHDA and CDR2 is SQIVND (reference sequence). The CDR3 totals 14 residues. The CDR3 DNA is TGTGCCAGTAGAATAGGGCAGGGGAGTCAGCCCCAGCATTTT. The encoded protein is CASRIGQGSQPQHF.

The chain links TRBV30 to TRBJ1-3; 10 bases agree with TRBD1. Germline CDR1 GTSNPN, CDR2 SVGIG (reference sequence). The CDR3 contains 12 residues. V shed 7 bases and J 8 bases; nucleotides not matched to a gene: 5. The CDR3: CASPGQGYTIYF. The DNA of the CDR3 is TGTGCCTCACCGGGACAGGGGTACACCATATATTTT.

V is TRBV3-1 (or the pseudogene TRBV3-2) and J is TRBJ2-1, with TRBD2 identical over 15 bases. Germline lookup yields CDR1 LGHDT and CDR2 YNNKEL (reference sequence). Trimming removed 4 bases from V and 8 bases from J; junction bases left unmatched: 6. The CDR3 spans 16 residues. This chain's CDR3 is CASSPWTSGGADEQFF. The CDR3 DNA reads TGTGCCAGCAGCCCCTGGACTAGCGGGGGGGCCGATGAGCAGTTCTTC.

The CDR3 DNA reads as TGTGCCAGCAGCTTAGCAGGGGGAGAAAAACTGTTTTTT. Its protein product is CASSLAGGEKLFF. The rearrangement uses TRBV5-6 and TRBJ1-4; 7 nucleotides agree with TRBD1. Per the germline V gene, CDR1 is SGHDT and CDR2 is YYEEEE. CDR3 length: 13 amino acids. J lost 8 bases, V lost 2 bases, and 3 bases had no gene match.

This chain links TRBV4-3 with TRBJ1-3; no clear D gene. Looked up from germline, CDR1 is LGHNA and CDR2 is YSLEER. The CDR3 covers 15 residues. The V end lost 1 base, the J end lost 1 base, and 8 bases lay between the germline ends. CDR3: CASSQGQNSGNTIYF. CDR3 coding DNA: TGCGCCAGCAGCCAAGGACAAAATTCTGGAAACACCATATATTTT.

This rearrangement joins TRBV10-1 to TRBJ2-5; D is possibly TRBD1 (6 bases). Trimming removed 7 bases at V and 1 base at J, with 10 bases between. The CDR3 sequence is 13 residues long. Germline loops: CDR1 WNHNN, CDR2 SYGVQD (reference sequence). The CDR3 protein is CASKGDTQETQYF. The CDR3 DNA reads TGCGCCAGCAAGGGGGACACCCAAGAGACCCAGTACTTC.

The chain combines TRBV6-5 with TRBJ1-4; perhaps TRBD1 as D (5 bases). Between the trimmed V and J ends, which lost 6 bases and 7 bases, there was a span of 15 bases. Looked up from germline, CDR1 is MNHEY and CDR2 is SVGAGI. This CDR3 has 14 residues. CDR3 sequence reads: CASSRPSRAEKLFF. The CDR3 region has the DNA TGTGCCAGCAGCCGGCCGAGCAGGGCTGAAAAACTGTTTTTT.